The 8 T cell receptor beta chains below all came from one sample that was sequenced in a study of immune cell composition in non-small cell lung cancer. The method was immunoSEQ multiplex PCR; TCRdb's version includes in-frame clones alone and lacks a portion of them. Here the sample spans 13,000 to 15,000 clones, about 70% being singletons. The sequenced sample was lung tumor tissue. Source of these receptors: a human donor with non-small cell lung cancer.

The rearrangement links TRBV7-2 to TRBJ2-3, with a weak D call TRBD2 (6 bases). CDR1 and CDR2 (germline): SGHTA, FQGNSA. The CDR3 length is 14 residues. The V gene lost 0 bases and the J gene lost 5 bases, with 9 bases spanning the gap. CDR3 residues: CASSLAGGGDTQYF. The CDR3 nucleotides are TGTGCCAGCAGCTTAGCCGGGGGAGGAGATACGCAGTATTTT.

This clone was counted between two and nine times. The chain couples TRBV6-1 to TRBJ2-2; the match to TRBD1 covers 9 bases. The length of the CDR3 is 13 residues. Trimming at V came to 6 bases and at J to 9 bases, leaving 5 bases not matched to a gene. CDR1 and CDR2 (germline): MNHNS, SASEGT. The CDR3 reads CASSGQGKRELFF. CDR3 DNA: TGTGCCAGCAGCGGACAGGGGAAAAGGGAGCTGTTTTTT.

The rearrangement links TRBV19 to TRBJ1-4; 8 bases agree with TRBD1. Losses at the gene ends were 4 bases for V and 4 bases for J; bases not matched to a gene: 5. The CDR3 has 15 amino acids. Per the germline V gene, CDR1 is LNHDA and CDR2 is SQIVND (reference sequence). The DNA of the CDR3 is TGTGCCAGTAGTAACAGGGGACAGGTTAATGAAAAACTGTTTTTT. It yields the protein CASSNRGQVNEKLFF.

The chain is built from TRBV14 and TRBJ2-1; tentative D call: TRBD2 (5 bases). CDR1 is SGHDN, CDR2 FVKESK, per germline. The ends were cut back, 4 bases at V and 5 bases at J, with 24 bases in the middle. CDR3 length equals 18 residues. This chain's CDR3 is CASSPRNKRETLNNEQFF. The CDR3 DNA reads TGTGCCAGCAGCCCCCGAAATAAAAGGGAGACACTGAACAATGAGCAGTTCTTC. Using reference TRBV14 and TRBJ2-1 for the parts outside the CDR3, the full variable domain is EAGVTQFPSHSVIEKGQTVTLRCDPISGHDNLYWYRRVMGKEIKFLLHFVKESKQDESGMPNNRFLAERTGGTYSTLKVQPAELEDSGVYFCASSPRNKRETLNNEQFFGPGTRLTVL.

This clone has only one observation. V usage is TRBV30 and J usage is TRBJ1-5; D is perhaps TRBD1 (5 bases). Trimming shortened V by 1 base and J by 4 bases, and 8 bases separated the two germline ends. Germline V gene lookup returns CDR1 GTSNPN and CDR2 SVGIG (reference sequence). The CDR3 contains 13 residues. This CDR3 reads CAWSGGGNQPQHF. CDR3 in DNA: TGTGCCTGGAGTGGGGGGGGTAATCAGCCCCAGCATTTT.

The V and J genes are TRBV29-1 and TRBJ2-1; TRBD2 is a possible D gene (5 bases). CDR3 length: 14 amino acids. Germline-derived CDR1 and CDR2 are SQVTM and ANQGSEA. The V gene lost 6 bases and the J gene lost 1 base, with 13 bases spanning the gap. The DNA for the CDR3 is TGCAGCGTGAGTACTAGAGCTTCCTACAATGAGCAGTTCTTC. Translated: CSVSTRASYNEQFF.

This sequence joins TRBV7-2 and TRBJ2-1; the D is unclear. CDR1 and CDR2 (germline): SGHTA, FQGNSA. V lost 1 base and J 3 bases, leaving 4 bases between the germline ends. This CDR3 contains 13 residues. The CDR3 coding sequence is TGTGCCAGCAGCTTAGTCTTCTACAATGAGCAGTTCTTC. Translating it yields CASSLVFYNEQFF.

The V call is TRBV29-1, the J call TRBJ2-1; D gene ambiguous. This CDR3 is built from 11 residues. V was cut by 4 bases and J by 9 bases, with 10 bases left in between. Germline V CDR1 and CDR2: SQVTM, ANQGSEA. Here the CDR3 reads CSVVGLAEQFF. CDR3 in DNA: TGCAGCGTTGTTGGTCTGGCTGAGCAGTTCTTC.